The T cell receptor beta chain under discussion was sequenced for a study of shared clonotypes between healthy human individuals. The study's findings and limits: Roughly 5% of naive CD4 clonotypes were common to a handful of donors. It was the non-shared clonotypes that had lower generation probabilities than clonotypes shared by all four donors.

Naive CD8 cells lacked CD45RO and underwent positive selection for CCR7, leaving out terminally differentiated effector memory CD45RA+ cells. The study drew its donors from healthy HIV-negative adults without recent acute infections or vaccinations. A word on this clone: As yet, its antigen is unknown.

The CDR3 runs to 13 residues. Trimming shortened V by 5 bases and J by 2 bases, and 10 bases separated the two germline ends. From germline, CDR1 is MNHEY and CDR2 SVGAGI. Investigators spread the genomic DNA of each subset evenly over several immunoSEQ plates. Measured with immunoSEQ multiplex PCR; TCRdb has only the in-frame clones, and not every one. The profile shows 630,000 or so clones, 95% to 98% of them singletons. The chain has TRBV6-5 and TRBJ2-7, with D perhaps matching TRBD2 (6 bases). This TCR came from a man aged 25 to 40 in good health. Specimen: naive CD8+ T cells sorted from blood. The CDR3: CASSVGGTYEQYF. CDR3 nucleotide sequence: TGTGCCAGCAGTGTCGGGGGAACCTACGAGCAGTACTTC.